This entry lists 6 T cell receptor beta chains sequenced from one sample in a study of cytomegalovirus exposure and HLA in healthy donors. A multiplex PCR was run with 60 Vbeta primers and 13 Jbeta primers. Repertoires were generated with immunoSEQ multiplex PCR, while TCRdb's copy carries only in-frame clones and drops some. Of around 33,000 clones in the sample, 65% to 85% are singletons; the top ten hold roughly 8%. Sequenced input: PBMCs. The receptors stem from a woman between 25 and 40 years old in good health and CMV-seropositive.

The chain uses TRBV28 and TRBJ2-5; the D is unclear. The DNA end lines up better with TRBJ2-7; the J call may be wrong. The CDR3 has 14 residues. CDR1 and CDR2 from the germline V gene are MDHEN and SYDVKM. CDR3 sequence reads: CASSLVTFPDEQYF. The DNA of the CDR3 is TGTGCCAGCAGTTTAGTGACTTTTCCAGACGAGCAGTACTTC.

The chain carries TRBV5-1 and TRBJ1-1; 7 positions match TRBD1. Germline V CDR1 and CDR2: SGHRS, YFSETQ. The CDR3 loop spans 17 amino acids. Trimming removed 0 bases from V and 4 bases from J; junction bases left unmatched: 12. The CDR3 loop is CASSLGQGVEWTTEAFF. In DNA form, the CDR3 reads TGCGCCAGCAGCTTGGGACAGGGTGTTGAGTGGACCACTGAAGCTTTCTTT.

The chain employs TRBV28 and TRBJ2-1; 7 bases are a match to TRBD1. V dropped 2 bases and J dropped 8; count of bases not matched to a gene: 3. CDR1 and CDR2 from the germline V gene are MDHEN and SYDVKM. CDR3 length: 13 residues. The CDR3 region has the DNA TGTGCCAGCAGTTTAGGCCAGGGGGATGAGCAGTTCTTC. Its translation is CASSLGQGDEQFF. Combining the CDR3 with reference TRBV28 and TRBJ2-1 gives the whole variable domain DVKVTQSSRYLVKRTGEKVFLECVQDMDHENMFWYRQDPGLGLRLIYFSYDVKMKEKGDIPEGYSVSREKKERFSLILESASTNQTSMYLCASSLGQGDEQFFGPGTRLTVL.

The chain is built from TRBV2 and TRBJ2-5; 11 bases match TRBD2. The CDR3 extends over 14 amino acids. J gave up 3 bases and V 5 bases, and 2 bases lay outside the gene matches. CDR1 and CDR2 (germline): SNHLY, FYNNEI. The DNA for the CDR3 is TGTGCCAGCAGTAATAGCGGGAGGGAAGAGACCCAGTACTTC. Protein sequence: CASSNSGREETQYF.

The chain joins TRBV7-3 to TRBJ2-7; 8 nucleotides line up with TRBD1. Germline assignment: CDR1 SGHTA and CDR2 FQGTGA. The V and J ends lost 3 bases and 0 bases, in that order; junction bases with no gene match: 4. CDR3 size: 15 residues. CDR3 loop: CASSLGTGASYEQYF. The CDR3 DNA is TGTGCCAGCAGCTTGGGGACAGGTGCCTCCTACGAGCAGTACTTC.

The chain has TRBV7-9 and TRBJ2-1; the D is unclear. The CDR3 extends over 14 amino acids. Trimming removed 3 bases from V and 4 bases from J, with 10 bases in between. The V gene's germline CDR1 is SEHNR and CDR2 FQNEAQ (reference sequence). The CDR3 nucleotides are TGTGCCAGCAGCTTTGATGGCCAATACAATGAGCAGTTCTTC. Translation gives CASSFDGQYNEQFF.